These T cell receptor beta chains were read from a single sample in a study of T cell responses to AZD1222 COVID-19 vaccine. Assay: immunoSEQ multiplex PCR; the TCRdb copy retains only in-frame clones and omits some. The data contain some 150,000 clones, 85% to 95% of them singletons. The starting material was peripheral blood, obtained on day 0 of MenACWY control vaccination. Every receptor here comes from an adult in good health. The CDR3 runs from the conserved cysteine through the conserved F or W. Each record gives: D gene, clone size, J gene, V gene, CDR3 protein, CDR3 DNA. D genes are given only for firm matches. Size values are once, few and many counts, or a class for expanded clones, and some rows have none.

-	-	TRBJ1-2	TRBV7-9	CASSLAGSTHGYTF	TGTGCCAGCAGCTTAGCGGGGAGTACACATGGCTACACCTTC
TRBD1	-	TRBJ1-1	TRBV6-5	CASSEDRVSEAFF	TGTGCCAGCAGCGAGGACAGGGTTTCTGAAGCTTTCTTT
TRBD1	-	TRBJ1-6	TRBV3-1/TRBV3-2	CASSQDRGSYNSPLHF	TGTGCCAGCAGCCAAGACAGGGGGTCCTATAATTCACCCCTCCACTTT
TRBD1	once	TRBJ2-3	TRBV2	CASSDRDRGSDTQYF	TGTGCCAGCAGTGACCGAGACAGGGGATCAGATACGCAGTATTTT
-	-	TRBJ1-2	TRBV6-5	CASSFGTPPQGYTF	TGTGCCAGCAGTTTTGGGACACCCCCGCAGGGCTACACCTTC
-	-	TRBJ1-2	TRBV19	CASRIGGGRNYGYTF	TGTGCCAGTAGGATCGGGGGGGGAAGGAACTATGGCTACACCTTC
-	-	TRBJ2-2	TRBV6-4	CASSVEGTGELFF	TGTGCCAGCAGCGTGGAGGGCACCGGGGAGCTGTTTTTT
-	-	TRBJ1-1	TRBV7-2	CASSPRRDGAEAFF	TGTGCCAGCAGTCCAAGGCGGGATGGTGCTGAAGCTTTCTTT
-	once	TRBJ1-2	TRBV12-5	CASGLLPLYGYTF	TGTGCTAGTGGTTTACTACCCCTCTATGGCTACACCTTC
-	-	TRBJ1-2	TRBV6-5	CASRADRRYGYTF	TGTGCCAGCAGGGCCGATCGCCGCTATGGCTACACCTTC
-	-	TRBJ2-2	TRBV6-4	CASSDRPGMTGELFF	TGTGCCAGCAGTGATCGTCCGGGGATGACCGGGGAGCTGTTTTTT
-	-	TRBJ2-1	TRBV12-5	CASGLVSGGARGEQFF	TGTGCTAGTGGTTTGGTAAGTGGCGGAGCCCGGGGTGAGCAGTTCTTC
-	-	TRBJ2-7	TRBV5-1	CASSLGDAPAYEQYF	TGCGCCAGCAGCTTGGGCGACGCCCCGGCCTACGAGCAGTACTTC
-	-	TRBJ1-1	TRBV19	CASSIGGAVVTEAFF	TGTGCCAGTAGTATTGGAGGGGCAGTTGTCACTGAAGCTTTCTTT
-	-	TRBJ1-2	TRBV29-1	CSVSGGSNYGYTF	TGCAGCGTGAGCGGGGGATCTAACTATGGCTACACCTTC
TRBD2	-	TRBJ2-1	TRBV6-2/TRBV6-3	CASSYVVAGGRSYNEQFF	TGTGCCAGCAGTTACGTGGTAGCGGGAGGGAGGTCCTACAATGAGCAGTTCTTC
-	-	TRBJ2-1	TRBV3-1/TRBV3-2	CASSQEEEGEQFF	TGTGCCAGCAGCCAAGAGGAGGAGGGTGAGCAGTTCTTC
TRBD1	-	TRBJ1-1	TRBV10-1	CARPCPTGDPEAFF	TGCGCCAGACCCTGCCCGACAGGGGATCCTGAAGCTTTCTTT